This T cell receptor (beta chain) emerged from a study of blood T cell repertoires in COVID-19. Study as a whole: From T cells, B-cell-depleted T cells, or PBMCs came the material, which was cDNA or gDNA.

Generated by immunoSEQ multiplex PCR, the TCRdb table keeps only in-frame clones and is missing some. Altogether approximately 190,000 clones are present, about 80% being singletons, with the ten largest covering approximately 6.9%. The germline gives CDR1 SEHNR, CDR2 FQNEAQ (reference sequence). V shed 2 bases, J shed 5 bases, and the junction held 8 bases outside the gene matches. This CDR3 is 15 amino acids long. This clone was seen only once. The receptor's source is a human donor with acute or convalescent COVID-19. The donor label of this sample is uncertain. The gene calls are TRBV7-9 and TRBJ2-5; 7 bases are a match to TRBD2. The sample consisted of peripheral blood. This CDR3 is CASSLRAGPGETQYF. As DNA, the CDR3 is TGTGCCAGCAGCTTAAGAGCGGGGCCCGGGGAGACCCAGTACTTC.